The 31 T cell receptor beta chains listed next were all sequenced from one sample in a study of CD8+CD57+ T cells in acquired aplastic anemia. The study profiled TCR beta VDJ and CDR3 using genomic DNA as template. TCRdb itself ran the reads through MiXCR, one entry per CDR3 protein. The data hold roughly 500,000 distinct CDR3 sequences, with around 30% observed a single time. CD8+CD57+ cell expansion had been shown by flow cytometry in patients chosen for sequencing. The sequencing sample was made of sorted CD4+, CD8+, or CD8+CD57+ T cells (not recorded which) from PBMCs. The receptors were gathered from a human donor with aplastic anemia.

This clonotype was observed many times. The V gene is TRBV20-1, the J gene TRBJ2-7; TRBD2 matches at 10 bases. Germline V CDR1 and CDR2: DFQATT, SNEGSKA (reference sequence). This CDR3 is built from 16 residues. The junction had 11 bases not matched to a gene; V was cut back by 1 base and J by 5 bases. The CDR3 DNA reads as TGCAGTGCTAGAGCTGGAGCGGGAGGGCCAGAAGACGAGCAGTACTTC. This gives the protein CSARAGAGGPEDEQYF.

This clonotype showed up many times. The gene calls are TRBV15 and TRBJ2-3; a possible D gene is TRBD1 (6 bases). The CDR3 is 17 amino acids. Germline V gene sequence: CDR1 LNHNV, CDR2 YYDKDF (reference sequence). Trimming took off 1 base at V and 6 bases at J, with 20 bases between the two ends. For the CDR3, the DNA is TGTGCCACCAGCAGAGGGAGGAACAGGGAGACGGTTGATACGCAGTATTTT. This codes for CATSRGRNRETVDTQYF.

Worth noting for this clonotype: It may be a read error: a sequence one base away is much more abundant. The chain is built from TRBV20-1 and TRBJ1-6; tentatively, D is TRBD1 (6 bases). This CDR3 contains 15 residues. Trimming removed 8 bases at V and 7 bases at J, with 21 bases between. Germline values: CDR1 DFQATT, CDR2 SNEGSKA (reference sequence). The CDR3 DNA reads as TGCAGTCCTTCGAGGGCGGGACAAGAAAATTCACCCCTCCACTTT. This codes for CSPSRAGQENSPLHF.

This chain uses TRBV19 with TRBJ1-4, with D unclear. Deletions cut 4 bases from V and 7 bases from J, with 13 bases between. CDR3 length equals 14 residues. Germline CDR1 and CDR2: LNHDA and SQIVND (reference sequence). The CDR3 DNA is TGTGCCAGTAGTAATCTCTCCGGCGGTGAAAAACTGTTTTTT. Residues: CASSNLSGGEKLFF.

This clonotype was counted at least ten times. This rearrangement joins TRBV2 to TRBJ2-5; D is perhaps TRBD2 (5 bases). V was cut by 8 bases and J by 10 bases, with 20 bases left in between. CDR3 length equals 13 residues. Germline assignment: CDR1 SNHLY and CDR2 FYNNEI. Here the CDR3 DNA reads TGTGCCAGCGCCTCTGGGAACGGAGGTTTCCAGTACTTC. Translated: CASASGNGGFQYF.

This clonotype has more than one count but fewer than ten. The gene calls are TRBV30 and TRBJ1-5; no firm D call. The V end lost 1 base, the J end lost 3 bases, and 7 bases lay between the germline ends. This CDR3 spans 13 amino acids. The germline V gene encodes CDR1 GTSNPN and CDR2 SVGIG (reference sequence). The CDR3 sequence is CAWSGLNNQPQHF. CDR3 DNA sequence: TGTGCCTGGAGTGGGCTAAACAATCAGCCCCAGCATTTT.

CDR3 nucleotides: TGTGCCAGCAGACGGGGTCTGTACGAGCAGTACTTC. Its protein product is CASRRGLYEQYF. The V gene is TRBV25-1, the J gene TRBJ2-7; D is possibly TRBD2 (5 bases). The CDR3 sequence is 12 residues long. From germline, CDR1 is MGHDK and CDR2 SYGVNS. The V end lost 6 bases, the J end lost 4 bases, and 10 bases lay between the germline ends.

This clonotype has at least ten counts. The V call is TRBV24-1, the J call TRBJ2-3; 10 bases are a match to TRBD2. The CDR3 is made up of 16 amino acids. In germline, CDR1 is KGHDR, CDR2 SFDVKD. The V gene end was trimmed by 4 bases and the J gene end by 2 bases; junction bases not matched to a gene: 5. CDR3 protein: CATSDRTSGNTDTQYF. For the CDR3, the DNA is TGTGCCACCAGTGACCGGACTAGCGGAAACACAGATACGCAGTATTTT.

The rearrangement links TRBV25-1 to TRBJ1-3; TRBD1 matches at 7 bases. Germline CDR1 MGHDK, CDR2 SYGVNS. Trimming at V came to 4 bases and at J to 3 bases, leaving 6 bases not matched to a gene. The CDR3 has 15 amino acids. The CDR3 nucleotides are TGTGCCAGCAGTGCTAGACAGGGAATTGGAAACACCATATATTTT. Translation: CASSARQGIGNTIYF.

About this clonotype: An end of the junction differs from the germline gene, which may be a read error. The chain joins TRBV7-7 to TRBJ2-5; 10 nucleotides align to TRBD1. CDR1 SSHAT and CDR2 FNYEAQ come from the germline V gene (reference sequence). The CDR3 extends over 15 amino acids. The CDR3 DNA is TGTGCTAGCAGCTTAGTGACAGGGGGCCACGAGACCCAGTACTTC. Its protein product is CASSLVTGGHETQYF.

In its sample, this clonotype was seen a few times. The CDR3 DNA reads TGTGCCAGCAGCTTGGTGCAGTCCTACGAGCAGTACTTC. Protein sequence: CASSLVQSYEQYF. The chain recombines TRBV7-9 with TRBJ2-7; D uncertain. The CDR3 is made up of 13 amino acids. The germline CDR1 and CDR2 sequences are SEHNR and FQNEAQ (reference sequence). The germline V and J ends were trimmed by 3 bases and 1 base, with 7 bases remaining between them.

This clonotype has a single count. This likely comes from a read error, as the CDR3 has no conserved phenylalanine or tryptophan at its end. CDR3 protein: CASSLEGQGLYNSPLHL. CDR3 sequence (DNA): TGCGCCAGCAGCTTGGAGGGACAGGGCCTCTATAATTCACCCCTCCACCTT. The V gene is TRBV5-1, the J gene TRBJ1-6, with 9 positions matching TRBD1. Germline V gives CDR1 SGHRS, CDR2 YFSETQ. This CDR3 comprises 17 residues. V trimming: 0 bases; J trimming: 3 bases; junction bases outside the gene matches: 4.

Concerning this clonotype itself: A much larger clone is a single base away; this may be a read error. The V gene is TRBV2, the J gene TRBJ1-2; the D is unclear. CDR3 length: 14 amino acids. Germline CDR1 and CDR2: SNHLY and FYNNEI. The CDR3 DNA follows: TGTGCCAGCAGTTCTTACGCCTCTAACTATGGCTACGCCTTC. Translation: CASSSYASNYGYAF.

The chain couples TRBV10-3 to TRBJ1-4; the match to TRBD1 covers 10 bases. V lost 8 bases to trimming and J lost 0 bases; unmatched junction nucleotides: 0. The CDR3 sequence is 14 residues long. Germline V gene sequence: CDR1 ENHRY, CDR2 SYGVKD. DNA for the CDR3: TGTGCCATCGGACAGGGGGCAACTAATGAAAAACTGTTTTTT. This codes for CAIGQGATNEKLFF.

This clonotype was seen ten or more times. The rearrangement joins TRBV20-1 to TRBJ1-2; D gene unclear. V lost 0 bases, J lost 3 bases, and 11 bases lay in between. CDR1 is DFQATT and CDR2 is SNEGSKA in the germline V gene (reference sequence). The CDR3 consists of 14 residues. The CDR3 sequence: CSARDRTDHYGYTF. The CDR3 nucleotides read TGCAGTGCTAGAGACCGTACGGATCACTATGGCTACACCTTC.

This clonotype has only one observation. The junction departs from germline at one end; a sequencing error may be responsible. V gene TRBV10-3 combines with J gene TRBJ1-2, with D perhaps matching TRBD1 (5 bases). This CDR3 has 15 amino acids. CDR1 and CDR2 from the germline V gene are ENHRY and SYGVKD. The CDR3, as DNA: TGTGCCACCAGTGAGTCTGACAGCTCTAACTATGGCTACACCTTC. Protein product: CATSESDSSNYGYTF.

The rearrangement joins TRBV5-1 to TRBJ2-7; no firm D call. Trimming took off 8 bases at V and 3 bases at J, with 15 bases between the two ends. The CDR3 covers 13 residues. The germline CDR1 and CDR2 sequences are SGHRS and YFSETQ. CDR3 protein: CASSILDGYEQYF. CDR3 coding DNA: TGCGCCAGTTCAATCCTCGACGGCTACGAGCAGTACTTC.

Only a few counts were recorded for this clonotype. This chain connects TRBV5-5 to TRBJ2-2; no firm D call. Trimming removed 5 bases at V and 5 bases at J, with 16 bases between. CDR1 SGHKS and CDR2 YYEKEE come from the germline V gene (reference sequence). The CDR3 has 15 amino acids. DNA for the CDR3: TGTGCCAGCAGGCCTAATTACCAGCAGACCGGGGAGCTGTTTTTT. This encodes CASRPNYQQTGELFF. The variable domain in full, with the rest retrieved from reference TRBV5-5 and TRBJ2-2, is DAGVTQSPTHLIKTRGQQVTLRCSPISGHKSVSWYQQVLGQGPQFIFQYYEKEERGRGNFPDRFSARQFPNYSSELNVNALLLGDSALYLCASRPNYQQTGELFFGEGSRLTVL.

This chain links TRBV5-1 with TRBJ1-2; the D gene is possibly TRBD1 (6 bases). With 4 bases removed from V and 1 base from J, the gap between germline ends came to 17 bases. The CDR3 has 16 residues. CDR1 and CDR2 (germline): SGHRS, YFSETQ. The CDR3 DNA follows: TGCGCCAGCAGCAAGGGATCCCGGGACAATAACTATGGCTACACCTTC. This translates into CASSKGSRDNNYGYTF.

About this clonotype itself: A much bigger clone sits one base away, suggesting this may be a read error. V is TRBV20-1 and J is TRBJ2-7; D unresolved. From germline, CDR1 is DFQATT and CDR2 SNEGSKA (reference sequence). The CDR3 sequence is 13 residues long. CDR3: CGASRTPVYEQYF. The CDR3 nucleotides are TGCGGTGCTAGTAGGACCCCGGTTTACGAGCAGTACTTC.

This clonotype was observed a few times. The rearrangement joins TRBV29-1 to TRBJ1-2; 7 nucleotides line up with TRBD1. CDR1 and CDR2 (germline): SQVTM, ANQGSEA. This CDR3 comprises 13 residues. Unmatched junction bases numbered 5, after V lost 6 bases and J lost 1 base. In DNA form, the CDR3 reads TGCAGCGTATCGGACAGGAGTAACTATGGCTACACCTTC. Translated: CSVSDRSNYGYTF.

The genes are TRBV24-1 and TRBJ1-6; D not certain. Germline CDR1 KGHDR, CDR2 SFDVKD. Trimming stripped 4 bases from V and 13 bases from J, with 19 bases between. The CDR3 is 15 amino acids. The CDR3 coding sequence is TGTGCCACCAGTGAGGACGGCCTTGCCCCTAGGCCCCTCCACTTT. Protein product: CATSEDGLAPRPLHF.

This clonotype has just a few counts. The chain's CDR3 is CSAVGDVRGSTDTQYF. CDR3 sequence (DNA): TGCAGTGCGGTCGGGGACGTGCGCGGATCAACAGATACGCAGTATTTT. The chain recombines TRBV20-1 with TRBJ2-3; possibly TRBD1 or TRBD2 for D (5 bases each). Between the trimmed V and J ends, which lost 6 bases and 3 bases, there was a span of 22 bases. The germline V gene encodes CDR1 DFQATT and CDR2 SNEGSKA (reference sequence). The CDR3 spans 16 residues.

This clonotype was seen a handful of times. V gene TRBV6-4 combines with J gene TRBJ2-7; D is perhaps TRBD1 (6 bases). Germline V gene data show CDR1 as MRHNA and CDR2 as SNTAGT. V lost 3 bases to trimming and J lost 3 bases, with 15 bases between them. This CDR3 is built from 15 residues. CDR3 bases: TGTGCCAGCAGTGAAGAGAGGGGGTTGAGCTACGAGCAGTACTTC. Translating gives CASSEERGLSYEQYF.

This clonotype showed up just a few times. V usage is TRBV6-2 or TRBV6-3 and J usage is TRBJ2-3, with D perhaps matching TRBD2 (7 bases). Germline V gene lookup returns CDR1 MNHEY and CDR2 SVGEGT. Trimming left V 2 bases short and J 0 bases short, with 12 bases between. The CDR3 totals 16 residues. In DNA, the CDR3 is TGTGCCAGCAGTTACGGGGCGGGGGCTAGCACAGATACGCAGTATTTT. It is translated as CASSYGAGASTDTQYF.

This clonotype was observed many times. The chain carries TRBV19 and TRBJ2-1; maybe TRBD2 (5 bases). This CDR3 has 13 residues. In germline, CDR1 is LNHDA, CDR2 SQIVND (reference sequence). V gave up 3 bases and J gave up 6 bases, with 9 bases separating them. This CDR3 is CASSISGVNEQFF. CDR3 DNA sequence: TGTGCCAGTAGTATTTCCGGGGTCAATGAGCAGTTCTTC.

This clonotype was picked up a small number of times. This rearrangement joins TRBV9 to TRBJ2-7, with D possibly matching TRBD1 (5 bases). The V gene lost 2 bases and the J gene lost 6 bases, with 21 bases spanning the gap. The CDR3 is 16 residues long. Germline V CDR1 and CDR2: SGDLS, YYNGEE. In nucleotides, the CDR3 is TGTGCCAGCAGCGTCGACTCCAGGGCGAGAAGGGTCGAGCAGTACTTC. Amino acids: CASSVDSRARRVEQYF. The full variable domain, rest sourced from reference TRBV9 and TRBJ2-7, is DSGVTQTPKHLITATGQRVTLRCSPRSGDLSVYWYQQSLDQGLQFLIQYYNGEERAKGNILERFSAQQFPDLHSELNLSSLELGDSALYFCASSVDSRARRVEQYFGPGTRLTVT.

This clonotype was counted once. The rearrangement uses TRBV19 and TRBJ1-2; TRBD1 aligns across 8 bases. Per germline, CDR1 LNHDA and CDR2 SQIVND (reference sequence). The CDR3 covers 14 residues. V lost 7 bases and J lost 4; bases outside the gene matches: 8. The CDR3 DNA reads TGTGCCAGTACCCCAGGGCAGGGGGCCTATGGCTACACCTTC. It translates to CASTPGQGAYGYTF.

The table lists this clonotype with many counts. An end of the junction differs from the germline gene, which may be a read error. For the CDR3, the DNA is TGTGCTAGCAGCGACGGAAGACGAGAGACCCAGTACTTC. It specifies CASSDGRRETQYF. The chain is built from TRBV7-7 and TRBJ2-5; no firm D call. Germline V gene data show CDR1 as SSHAT and CDR2 as FNYEAQ (reference sequence). This CDR3 has 13 residues.

CDR3 bases: TGTGCCAGCAGCCGCAGGACAGGGCAAAAGAACACTGAAGCTTTCTTT. Translation gives CASSRRTGQKNTEAFF. V and J are TRBV11-2 and TRBJ1-1; TRBD1 matches 8 bases. The J segment lost 1 base and the V segment lost 5 bases, leaving 9 bases of the junction unmatched. Germline V gene data show CDR1 as SGHAT and CDR2 as FQNNGV. This CDR3 has 16 amino acids.

The V call is TRBV11-2, the J call TRBJ2-6; D remains ambiguous. Germline CDR1 and CDR2: SGHAT and FQNNGV. The CDR3 is 16 amino acids. Deletions cut 5 bases from V and 2 bases from J, with 13 bases between. The CDR3 reads CASSLPWRPGANVLTF. CDR3 bases: TGTGCCAGCAGCCTCCCGTGGCGCCCTGGGGCCAACGTCCTGACTTTC.